The 28 T cell receptor beta chains listed next were all sequenced from one sample in a study of response to subunit inactivated influenza vaccine. TCRdb ran MiXCR on the RT-PCR reads and lists one entry per CDR3 protein. The data show a few hundred thousand distinct CDR3 sequences, with less than 25% seen just once and 10% held by the top ten. The specimen was PBMCs from blood, collected 21 months after vaccination. The receptors derive from a man aged 50 to 69 who received an inactivated influenza vaccine.

The chain couples TRBV7-9 to TRBJ2-7; no clear D. CDR3 length: 13 residues. The germline V gene encodes CDR1 SEHNR and CDR2 FQNEAQ (reference sequence). The CDR3 DNA reads TGTGCATGTAGTGGCTCCCTCTCCTACGAGCAGTACTTC. Protein product: CACSGSLSYEQYF.

The sample holds a few counts of this clonotype. The chain couples TRBV19 to TRBJ2-2, with unresolved D. Germline CDR1 is LNHDA and CDR2 is SQIVND (reference sequence). The ends were cut back, 4 bases at V and 0 bases at J, with 15 bases in the middle. This CDR3 contains 17 residues. The CDR3 DNA is TGTGCCAGTAGTACTACAGTGAAGAGAGCGAACACCGGGGAGCTGTTTTTT. Translation gives CASSTTVKRANTGELFF.

The chain recombines TRBV4-2 with TRBJ1-2; maybe TRBD1 (5 bases). Germline CDR1 is LGHNA and CDR2 is YNFKEQ. This CDR3 is 15 amino acids long. V lost 1 base to trimming and J lost 0 bases, with 9 bases between them. CDR3 region: CASSQGGRANYGYTF. The CDR3 DNA is TGTGCCAGCAGCCAAGGGGGCAGGGCTAACTATGGCTACACCTTC.

The sample holds a few counts of this clonotype. This rearrangement joins TRBV5-5 to TRBJ1-1; the D is unclear. The V end lost 1 base, the J end lost 2 bases, and 9 bases lay between the germline ends. The CDR3 sequence is 14 residues long. Germline CDR1 is SGHKS and CDR2 is YYEKEE (reference sequence). CDR3 amino acids: CASSLWVANTEAFF. CDR3 nucleotide sequence: TGTGCCAGCAGCTTGTGGGTCGCTAACACTGAAGCTTTCTTT.

V is TRBV11-1 and J is TRBJ2-3, with 9 nucleotides matching TRBD2. The V segment lost 5 bases and the J segment 5 bases; nucleotides outside the gene matches: 8. The CDR3 totals 15 residues. Germline CDR1 reads SGHAT; CDR2 reads FQDESV (reference sequence). The CDR3, as DNA: TGTGCCAGCAGCCCCAGCGGGAGGAGAGGAGATACGCAGTATTTT. It is translated as CASSPSGRRGDTQYF.

In this sample, this clonotype turned up a few times. V gene TRBV6-2 or TRBV6-3 combines with J gene TRBJ2-1; 10 bases are a match to TRBD2. J was trimmed by 2 bases and V by 2 bases; bases with no gene match: 3. The CDR3 runs to 16 residues. From germline, CDR1 is MNHEY and CDR2 SVGEGT. The CDR3 reads CASSYASGGAYNEQFF. In nucleotides, the CDR3 is TGTGCCAGCAGTTACGCTAGCGGGGGCGCCTACAATGAGCAGTTCTTC.

The rearrangement uses TRBV20-1 and TRBJ2-7, with 8 bases matching TRBD2. This CDR3 contains 16 residues. V was clipped by 3 bases and J by 2 bases; unmatched bases: 12. Per the germline V gene, CDR1 is DFQATT and CDR2 is SNEGSKA (reference sequence). CDR3 DNA: TGCAGTGCTAGTCCGTTTGCTAGCGGGTCTACCTACGAGCAGTACTTC. This sequence encodes CSASPFASGSTYEQYF.

Only one count was recorded for this clonotype. The missing conserved phenylalanine or tryptophan at the end of this CDR3 makes a read error likely. The chain carries TRBV20-1 and TRBJ2-3; TRBD1 is a possible D gene (5 bases). The CDR3 loop spans 14 amino acids. Trimming took off 3 bases at V and 0 bases at J, with 10 bases between the two ends. Germline V gives CDR1 DFQATT, CDR2 SNEGSKA (reference sequence). CDR3 amino acids: CSASKGISTDTQYV. The CDR3 DNA reads TGCAGTGCTAGTAAGGGGATTAGCACAGATACGCAGTATGTT.

This clonotype was counted between two and nine times. The J gene is TRBJ1-1, the V gene TRBV18, with TRBD1 matching over 8 bases. This CDR3 contains 16 residues. Germline V lookup: CDR1 KGHSH, CDR2 LQKENI. V lost 6 bases and J lost 2; bases outside the gene matches: 11. For the CDR3, the DNA is TGTGCCAGCTCCGCTCGACAGGGGCTATTTAACACTGAAGCTTTCTTT. Translation gives CASSARQGLFNTEAFF.

The V call is TRBV7-9, the J call TRBJ1-6; D might be TRBD1 (5 bases). Germline CDR1 and CDR2: SEHNR and FQNEAQ (reference sequence). Trimming removed 1 base from V and 5 bases from J, with 12 bases in between. The CDR3 totals 16 residues. CDR3 bases: TGTGCCAGCAGCTTAGGGACGGGGCAGAATAATTCACCCCTCCACTTT. Translated, it gives CASSLGTGQNNSPLHF.

The chain uses TRBV4-1 and TRBJ2-7; 9 nucleotides match TRBD1. This CDR3 region has 15 residues. J was trimmed by 6 bases and V by 1 base; bases with no gene match: 7. CDR1 MGHRA and CDR2 YSYEKL come from the germline V gene. CDR3 residues: CASSQGWDRVSEQYF. The CDR3 coding sequence is TGCGCCAGCAGCCAAGGCTGGGACAGGGTGTCCGAGCAGTACTTC.

The sample holds a few counts of this clonotype. CDR3 bases: TGTGCCAGCAGCCCGGACCATACCCGGGCTAATGAAAAACTGTTTTTT. Amino acid sequence: CASSPDHTRANEKLFF. The V and J genes are TRBV7-2 and TRBJ1-4; D is ambiguous. Germline CDR1 reads SGHTA; CDR2 reads FQGNSA. The CDR3 is made up of 16 amino acids. The V end lost 5 bases, the J end lost 3 bases, and 16 bases lay between the germline ends.

The chain recombines TRBV5-1 with TRBJ1-2; maybe TRBD1 (5 bases). Trimming removed 5 bases from V and 0 bases from J, with 20 bases in between. Germline V gives CDR1 SGHRS, CDR2 YFSETQ. The CDR3 contains 17 residues. CDR3 in DNA: TGCGCCAGCAGGGCCCAGGCGGGGCAGTTTACTAACTATGGCTACACCTTC. It codes for CASRAQAGQFTNYGYTF.

This chain links TRBV20-1 with TRBJ2-7; D may be TRBD2 (6 bases). The CDR3 runs 15 residues. The V gene's germline CDR1 is DFQATT and CDR2 SNEGSKA (reference sequence). Trimming removed 3 bases from V and 2 bases from J, with 17 bases in between. The CDR3 loop is CSASTPRRGPYEQYF. In DNA, the CDR3 is TGCAGTGCTAGCACGCCGCGGCGGGGACCCTACGAGCAGTACTTC.

This clonotype was detected ten times or more. V is TRBV5-1 and J is TRBJ2-7, with 7 bases identical to TRBD1. The CDR3 has 14 residues. Per the germline V gene, CDR1 is SGHRS and CDR2 is YFSETQ. J was trimmed by 3 bases and V by 2 bases; bases with no gene match: 5. CDR3 protein: CASSFGTDYYEQYF. The CDR3 bases are TGCGCCAGCAGCTTCGGGACAGATTACTACGAGCAGTACTTC. Full variable domain (missing parts from reference TRBV5-1 and TRBJ2-7): KAGVTQTPRYLIKTRGQQVTLSCSPISGHRSVSWYQQTPGQGLQFLFEYFSETQRNKGNFPGRFSGRQFSNSRSEMNVSTLELGDSALYLCASSFGTDYYEQYFGPGTRLTVT.

The chain links TRBV7-2 to TRBJ2-7; 7 bases fit TRBD2. CDR1 is SGHTA and CDR2 is FQGNSA in the germline V gene. Trimming at V came to 4 bases and at J to 3 bases, leaving 3 bases not matched to a gene. The CDR3 length is 13 residues. CDR3 sequence: CASSSGLSYEQYF. As DNA, the CDR3 is TGTGCCAGCAGCTCGGGACTAAGCTACGAGCAGTACTTC. The full variable domain, in which reference TRBV7-2 and TRBJ2-7 provide the parts outside the CDR3, is GAGVSQSPSNKVTEKGKDVELRCDPISGHTALYWYRQSLGQGLEFLIYFQGNSAPDKSGLPSDRFSAERTGGSVSTLTIQRTQQEDSAVYLCASSSGLSYEQYFGPGTRLTVT.

V usage is TRBV6-1 and J usage is TRBJ1-1; possibly TRBD1 for D (5 bases). This CDR3 has 14 amino acids. Germline CDR1 and CDR2: MNHNS and SASEGT. The ends were cut back, 6 bases at V and 5 bases at J, with 16 bases in the middle. CDR3 in DNA: TGTGCCAGCAGCATTCACCAGGGTTTGACTGAAGCTTTCTTT. Protein product: CASSIHQGLTEAFF.

This clonotype appeared a few times. Here the CDR3 reads CASSPAPGNEQFF. In DNA form, the CDR3 reads TGTGCCAGCAGCCCGGCCCCAGGGAATGAGCAGTTCTTC. The chain joins TRBV5-6 to TRBJ2-1; D perhaps matches TRBD1 (5 bases). V was clipped by 4 bases and J by 7 bases, with 12 bases between them. In germline, CDR1 is SGHDT, CDR2 YYEEEE. CDR3 size: 13 residues.

This clonotype has just a few counts. This chain uses TRBV7-2 with TRBJ1-2; no clear D. Germline CDR1 is SGHTA and CDR2 is FQGNSA. This CDR3 spans 15 amino acids. V lost 5 bases and J 4 bases, leaving 17 bases between the germline ends. In nucleotides, the CDR3 is TGTGCCAGCAGCGGTGGGAACCGCCGCTCCTATGGCTACACCTTC. It is translated as CASSGGNRRSYGYTF.

The rearrangement uses TRBV6-5 and TRBJ2-7, with TRBD2 identical over 10 bases. V shed 4 bases and J 5 bases; nucleotides not matched to a gene: 17. In germline, CDR1 is MNHEY, CDR2 SVGAGI. The CDR3 runs 18 residues. This CDR3 is CASSLRGLAVQRGDEQYF. DNA of the CDR3: TGTGCCAGCAGTTTACGCGGACTAGCGGTTCAAAGAGGGGACGAGCAGTACTTC.

The chain carries TRBV4-1 and TRBJ2-7; no reliable D call. Trimming removed 0 bases from V and 6 bases from J, with 6 bases in between. The germline CDR1 and CDR2 sequences are MGHRA and YSYEKL. The CDR3 contains 12 residues. CDR3 DNA sequence: TGCGCCAGCAGCCAAGAAAGAGGCGAGCAGTACGTC. It translates to CASSQERGEQYV.

The chain combines TRBV5-6 with TRBJ2-1, with D perhaps matching TRBD1 or TRBD2 (6 bases each). The CDR3 runs to 16 residues. V gave up 3 bases and J gave up 3 bases, with 16 bases separating them. The germline CDR1 and CDR2 sequences are SGHDT and YYEEEE. In nucleotides, the CDR3 is TGTGCCAGCAGCTCCCTAGGGGGAGCGGGCTACAATGAGCAGTTCTTC. Its protein product is CASSSLGGAGYNEQFF.

V gene TRBV12-3 or TRBV12-4 combines with J gene TRBJ1-1; weak D call: TRBD1 (5 bases). This CDR3 has 11 amino acids. Trimming took off 5 bases at V and 14 bases at J, with 15 bases between the two ends. The CDR3 sequence is CASSLSGIEFF. Here the CDR3 DNA reads TGTGCCAGCAGTCTCTCAGGGATTGAGTTCTTT.

The V call is TRBV29-1, the J call TRBJ2-1; the D gene could be TRBD1 or TRBD2 (5 bases each). The germline V gene encodes CDR1 SQVTM and CDR2 ANQGSEA. The CDR3 extends over 15 amino acids. Trimming took off 5 bases at V and 2 bases at J, with 16 bases between the two ends. This CDR3 is CSVTGTDSPYNEQFF. DNA for the CDR3: TGCAGCGTTACCGGGACGGATTCCCCCTACAATGAGCAGTTCTTC.

The table lists this clonotype with many counts. The chain links TRBV2 to TRBJ1-5; TRBD1 matches 7 bases. Germline V gene lookup returns CDR1 SNHLY and CDR2 FYNNEI. This CDR3 has 14 amino acids. Losses at the gene ends were 6 bases for V and 2 bases for J; bases not matched to a gene: 4. The CDR3 nucleotides are TGTGCCAGCAGAACCGACAGGGGCAATCAGCCCCAGCATTTT. Its protein product is CASRTDRGNQPQHF.

The CDR3 reads CASSSGTGGLYGYTF. The CDR3, as DNA: TGCGCCAGCAGCAGTGGGACAGGGGGCTTATATGGCTACACCTTC. This chain joins TRBV5-1 and TRBJ1-2, with TRBD1 matching 12 bases. Germline trimming cut 4 bases from V and 5 bases from J; bases unmatched to any gene: 6. Germline values: CDR1 SGHRS, CDR2 YFSETQ. The CDR3 covers 15 residues.

CDR3 region: CASSTLYEQYF. CDR3 DNA: TGTGCCAGCAGTACCTTATACGAGCAGTACTTC. This chain links TRBV6-2 or TRBV6-3 with TRBJ2-7; D is unresolved. The V gene's germline CDR1 is MNHEY and CDR2 SVGEGT. The CDR3 runs to 11 residues. Trimming cost V 5 bases and J 4 bases, with 6 bases left between them.

This clonotype was counted a few times. The chain links TRBV3-1 to TRBJ1-2; D not certain. The CDR3 consists of 14 residues. Germline lookup yields CDR1 LGHDT and CDR2 YNNKEL (reference sequence). Trimming pared 0 bases from V and 8 bases from J, leaving 13 bases between. Here the CDR3 reads CASSQDPHPSGYTF. CDR3 coding DNA: TGTGCCAGCAGCCAAGATCCTCATCCCTCGGGCTACACCTTC.